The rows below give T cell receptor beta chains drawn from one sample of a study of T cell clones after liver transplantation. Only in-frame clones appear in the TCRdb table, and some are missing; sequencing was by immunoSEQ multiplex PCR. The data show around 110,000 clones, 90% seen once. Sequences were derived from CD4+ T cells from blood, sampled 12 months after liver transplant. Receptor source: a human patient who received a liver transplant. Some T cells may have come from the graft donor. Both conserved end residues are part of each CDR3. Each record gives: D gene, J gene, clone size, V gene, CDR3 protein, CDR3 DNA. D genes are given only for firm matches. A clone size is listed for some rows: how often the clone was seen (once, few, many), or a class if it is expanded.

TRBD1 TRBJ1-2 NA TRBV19 CASRSGTGNGYTF TGTGCCAGTAGATCCGGGACAGGGAATGGCTACACCTTC
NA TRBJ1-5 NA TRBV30 CAWSGGGSNQPQHF TGTGCCTGGAGTGGAGGAGGGAGCAATCAGCCCCAGCATTTT
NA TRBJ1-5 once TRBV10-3 CAISDRGGNQPQHF TGTGCCATCAGTGACAGGGGAGGCAATCAGCCCCAGCATTTT
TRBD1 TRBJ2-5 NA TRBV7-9 CASSSSLRDRSQETQYF TGTGCCAGCAGCTCCTCCCTCCGGGACAGATCACAAGAGACCCAGTACTTC
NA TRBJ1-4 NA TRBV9 CASSFPPRLSGEKLFF TGTGCCAGCAGCTTCCCTCCGAGGCTTTCGGGTGAAAAACTGTTTTTT
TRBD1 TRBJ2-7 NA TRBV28 CASSLPGTGSYEQYF TGTGCCAGCAGCCTACCCGGGACAGGGTCCTACGAGCAGTACTTC
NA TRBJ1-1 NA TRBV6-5 CASSYARGLVTEAFF TGTGCCAGCAGTTACGCACGAGGCCTGGTCACTGAAGCTTTCTTT
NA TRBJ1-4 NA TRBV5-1 CASSFRGTNEKLFF TGCGCCAGCAGCTTCAGGGGTACTAATGAAAAACTGTTTTTT
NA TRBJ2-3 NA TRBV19 CASSMGPGGTDTQYF TGTGCCAGTAGTATGGGCCCGGGGGGCACAGATACGCAGTATTTT
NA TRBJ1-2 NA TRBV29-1 CSVEYREEGYTF TGCAGCGTTGAATACAGGGAAGAGGGCTACACCTTC
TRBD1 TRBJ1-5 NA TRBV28 CASKGDSSLNQPQHF TGTGCCAGCAAAGGGGACAGTTCTCTAAATCAGCCCCAGCATTTT
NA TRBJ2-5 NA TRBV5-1 CASSLSAGMETQYF TGCGCCAGCAGCTTGAGCGCGGGAATGGAGACCCAGTACTTC
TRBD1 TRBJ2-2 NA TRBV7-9 CASSSPTGDTGELFF TGTGCCAGCAGCTCTCCGACAGGGGACACCGGGGAGCTGTTTTTT
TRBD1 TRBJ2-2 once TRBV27 CASSLDFWGQGQTGELFF TGTGCCAGCAGTTTAGATTTTTGGGGACAGGGTCAAACCGGGGAGCTGTTTTTT
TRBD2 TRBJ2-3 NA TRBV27 CASSPPSGSADTQYF TGTGCCAGCAGTCCCCCTAGCGGGAGCGCAGATACGCAGTATTTT
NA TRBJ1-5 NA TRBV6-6 CASSSSGDNQPQHF TGTGCCAGCAGTTCCTCAGGGGACAATCAGCCCCAGCATTTT
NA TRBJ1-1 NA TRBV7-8 CASSLTVNREAFF TGTGCCAGCAGCTTGACAGTCAATAGGGAAGCTTTCTTT
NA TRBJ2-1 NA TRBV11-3 CASSFQSNEQFF TGTGCCAGCAGCTTCCAGAGCAATGAGCAGTTCTTC
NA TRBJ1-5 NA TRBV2 CASSTTGNSNQPQHF TGTGCCAGCAGTACTACAGGGAATAGCAATCAGCCCCAGCATTTT
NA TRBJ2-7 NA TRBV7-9 CASSRGGSYEQYF TGTGCCAGCAGTAGGGGCGGTAGTTACGAGCAGTACTTC
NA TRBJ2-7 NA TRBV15 CATSRDGYEQYF TGTGCCACCAGCAGAGACGGTTACGAGCAGTACTTC
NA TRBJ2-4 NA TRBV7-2 CASSLAVGLVGNIQYF TGTGCCAGCAGCTTAGCGGTTGGGCTAGTGGGAAACATTCAGTACTTC
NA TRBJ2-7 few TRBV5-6 CASGTWGGGYEQYF TGTGCCAGCGGAACTTGGGGCGGAGGTTACGAGCAGTACTTC
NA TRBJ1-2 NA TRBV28 CASSLRGSYTF TGTGCCAGCAGTTTGCGGGGTAGCTACACCTTC
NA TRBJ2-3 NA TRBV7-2 CASSLEAVRTDTQYF TGTGCCAGCAGCTTAGAGGCCGTACGCACAGATACGCAGTATTTT
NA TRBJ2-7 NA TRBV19 CASSIADGSYEQYF TGTGCCAGTAGTATTGCGGACGGCTCCTACGAGCAGTACTTC
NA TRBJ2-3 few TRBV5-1 CASSFGLLEADTQYF TGCGCCAGCAGCTTCGGACTACTCGAGGCAGATACGCAGTATTTT